The T cell receptor beta chain under discussion was sequenced for a study of T cells in localized non-small cell lung cancer. Study-wide findings and caveats: The study found T cell clonality highest in uninvolved adjacent lung, above tumor.

Method: immunoSEQ multiplex PCR; TCRdb's copy keeps in-frame clones and lacks some. The table includes just over 1,500 clones, over 20% detected once. Atypia-free adjacent lung came from at least 2 cm beyond the tumor margin. As for this clone: What it recognizes is unknown.

V lost 5 bases and J 6 bases, leaving 24 bases between the germline ends. The V gene's germline CDR1 is SGDLS and CDR2 YYNGEE. The CDR3 length is 16 residues. The source material was normal lung tissue next to the tumor, sampled before any cancer treatment. The clonotype comes from a woman aged 40-75 years with stage I lung adenocarcinoma. The J gene is TRBJ2-7, the V gene TRBV9; the D call may be TRBD1 or TRBD2 (5 bases each). As DNA, the CDR3 is TGTGCCAGCAGTGAAGCGTCGGGAAAAGGGGAAGTCGAGCAGTACTTC. Its translation is CASSEASGKGEVEQYF.